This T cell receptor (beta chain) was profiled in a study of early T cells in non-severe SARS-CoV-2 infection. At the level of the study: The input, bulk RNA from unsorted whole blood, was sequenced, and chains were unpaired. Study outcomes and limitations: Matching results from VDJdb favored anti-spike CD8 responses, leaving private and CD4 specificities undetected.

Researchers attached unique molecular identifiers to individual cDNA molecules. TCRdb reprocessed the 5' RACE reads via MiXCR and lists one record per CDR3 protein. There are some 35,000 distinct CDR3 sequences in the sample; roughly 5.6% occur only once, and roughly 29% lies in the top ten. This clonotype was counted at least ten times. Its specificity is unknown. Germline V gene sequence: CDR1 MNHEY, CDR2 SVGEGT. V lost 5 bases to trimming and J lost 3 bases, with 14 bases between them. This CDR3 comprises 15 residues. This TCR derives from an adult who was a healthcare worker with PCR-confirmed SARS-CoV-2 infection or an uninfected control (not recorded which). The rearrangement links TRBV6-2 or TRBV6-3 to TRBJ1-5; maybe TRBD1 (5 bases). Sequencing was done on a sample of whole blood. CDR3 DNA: TGTGCCAGCAGTCCCGGGACCCTCTACAATCAGCCCCAGCATTTT. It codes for CASSPGTLYNQPQHF.